This paragraph covers one T cell receptor beta chain sequence. Its antigen is still unknown. Profiling relied on immunoSEQ multiplex PCR, and the TCRdb table lists in-frame clones only, not all of them. The sample lists about 50,000 clones, 80% to 90% occurring once. Time point denoted: peripheral blood 6 weeks after treatment start. This CDR3 contains 18 residues. Germline assignment: CDR1 MGHRA and CDR2 YSYEKL. The V and J ends lost 3 bases and 0 bases, in that order; junction bases with no gene match: 11. This sample is part of a study of PD-L1 blockade in urothelial cancer. Overall study findings and caveats: Pretreatment TCR clonality in blood, when below the median, was predictive of better survival.

The source was PBMCs, collected around atezolizumab (anti-PD-L1) treatment. The rearrangement joins TRBV4-1 to TRBJ2-7; 10 nucleotides agree with TRBD2. This TCR came from a man between 65 and 79 years old with urothelial cancer. The CDR3 DNA is TGCGCCAGCAGCCACATCCGTACTAGCGGGGATAGCTCCTACGAGCAGTACTTC. Amino acid sequence: CASSHIRTSGDSSYEQYF.